These 25 T cell receptor beta chains came from one sample sequenced in a study of PD-1 blockade in classical Hodgkin lymphoma. Described time point: cycle 4 day 1 (C4D1), after more than five weeks of nivolumab. There was relapse after autologous stem cell transplantation in every patient, and there was variation in brentuximab vedotin exposure. Profiling relied on immunoSEQ multiplex PCR, and the TCRdb table lists in-frame clones only, not all of them. The table has about 50,000 clones, around 76% seen once. The sample here was peripheral blood mononuclear cells (PBMCs), taken before the fourth cycle of nivolumab. The receptors here all came from a human donor with classical Hodgkin lymphoma.

The V and J genes are TRBV6-5 and TRBJ2-7; D remains unclear. CDR1 is MNHEY, CDR2 SVGAGI, per germline. Trimming cost V 0 bases and J 0 bases, with 6 bases left between them. This CDR3 has 14 residues. Here the CDR3 reads CASSYSPSSYEQYF. CDR3 nucleotides: TGTGCCAGCAGTTACTCACCAAGCTCCTACGAGCAGTACTTC.

This clone was observed a few times. The DNA of the CDR3 is TGTGCCAGTAGTGATACAGGCGTTTTAAATCAGCCCCAGCATTTT. As protein: CASSDTGVLNQPQHF. The chain employs TRBV19 and TRBJ1-5; the D gene is possibly TRBD1 (5 bases). The ends were cut back, 5 bases at V and 4 bases at J, with 15 bases in the middle. Germline CDR1 and CDR2: LNHDA and SQIVND (reference sequence). This CDR3 spans 15 amino acids.

The rearrangement joins TRBV27 to TRBJ2-2; D might be TRBD1 (6 bases). V was clipped by 2 bases and J by 8 bases, with 18 bases between them. CDR3 length: 16 residues. Germline V gene sequence: CDR1 MNHEY, CDR2 SMNVEV (reference sequence). CDR3 sequence: CASSLAFGRGRGELFF. In DNA, the CDR3 is TGTGCCAGCAGTTTAGCCTTTGGCAGGGGCAGAGGGGAGCTGTTTTTT.

This chain connects TRBV9 to TRBJ2-7, with 7 nucleotides matching TRBD1. The ends lost 0 bases at V and 3 bases at J; junction bases unmatched: 9. CDR3 length: 16 amino acids. CDR1 and CDR2 from the germline V gene are SGDLS and YYNGEE. As DNA, the CDR3 is TGTGCCAGCAGCGTAGGAGGGAGAGGGGGCGACTACGAGCAGTACTTC. As protein: CASSVGGRGGDYEQYF.

CDR3 region: CASSQDGGETQYF. CDR3 DNA sequence: TGCGCCAGCAGCCAGGACGGAGGGGAGACCCAGTACTTC. The genes are TRBV5-1 and TRBJ2-5, with a tentative D call TRBD2 (6 bases). Germline CDR1 is SGHRS and CDR2 is YFSETQ. Trimming pared 4 bases from V and 5 bases from J, leaving 12 bases between. This CDR3 region has 13 residues.

V is TRBV7-9 and J is TRBJ1-1; 8 bases are shared with TRBD1. Germline trimming cut 5 bases from V and 2 bases from J; bases unmatched to any gene: 10. The CDR3 is 16 residues long. CDR1 SEHNR and CDR2 FQNEAQ come from the germline V gene (reference sequence). CDR3 sequence reads: CASSPVHRGFNTEAFF. In DNA, the CDR3 is TGTGCCAGCAGCCCCGTACACAGGGGGTTTAACACTGAAGCTTTCTTT.

The chain joins TRBV2 to TRBJ1-2; D is undetermined. CDR1 is SNHLY and CDR2 is FYNNEI in the germline V gene. The CDR3 extends over 13 amino acids. The V gene lost 6 bases and the J gene lost 5 bases, with 13 bases spanning the gap. In nucleotides, the CDR3 is TGTGCCAGCAGGACGAGGGCAGCTTATGGCTACACCTTC. Its translation: CASRTRAAYGYTF.

The chain combines TRBV28 with TRBJ2-7; D not certain. Germline CDR1 MDHEN, CDR2 SYDVKM. V was clipped by 5 bases and J by 1 base, with 30 bases between them. The CDR3 has 20 residues. CDR3 DNA: TGTGCCAGCAGTACGAATATCCCCGTTTTGATGGGGAAGAGATCCTACGAGCAGTACTTC. It specifies CASSTNIPVLMGKRSYEQYF.

This sequence joins TRBV28 and TRBJ2-1, with D perhaps matching TRBD2 (6 bases). The CDR3 has 15 residues. Germline lookup yields CDR1 MDHEN and CDR2 SYDVKM. V lost 2 bases and J lost 8, with 16 bases in between. The CDR3 is CASSLIDSTSHEQFF. In nucleotides, the CDR3 is TGTGCCAGCAGTTTAATAGATTCTACTAGCCATGAGCAGTTCTTC.

This chain connects TRBV9 to TRBJ2-5, with D possibly matching TRBD2 (5 bases). The germline gives CDR1 SGDLS, CDR2 YYNGEE. V was cut by 2 bases and J by 1 base, with 9 bases left in between. This CDR3 spans 14 amino acids. The CDR3 is CASSVGSTQETQYF. In DNA, the CDR3 is TGTGCCAGCAGCGTTGGGAGCACCCAAGAGACCCAGTACTTC. The variable domain in full, completed from reference TRBV9 and TRBJ2-5, reads DSGVTQTPKHLITATGQRVTLRCSPRSGDLSVYWYQQSLDQGLQFLIQYYNGEERAKGNILERFSAQQFPDLHSELNLSSLELGDSALYFCASSVGSTQETQYFGPGTRLLVL.

This clone has more than one count but fewer than ten. The rearrangement uses TRBV28 and TRBJ2-5; no definite D call. With 3 bases removed from V and 3 bases from J, the gap between germline ends came to 17 bases. Germline V CDR1 and CDR2: MDHEN, SYDVKM. The CDR3 consists of 16 residues. This CDR3 is CASSFVRFRPKETQYF. The CDR3 DNA sequence: TGTGCCAGCAGTTTTGTTAGGTTTCGGCCCAAAGAGACCCAGTACTTC.

This clone has a single count. This chain joins TRBV7-9 and TRBJ1-1, with D uncertain. This CDR3 has 13 amino acids. Trimming removed 3 bases from V and 1 base from J, with 6 bases in between. The germline gives CDR1 SEHNR, CDR2 FQNEAQ (reference sequence). CDR3 coding DNA: TGTGCCAGCAGCTTTACGGGGAACACTGAAGCTTTCTTT. Translating it yields CASSFTGNTEAFF.

This chain links TRBV5-1 with TRBJ2-3; 8 nucleotides agree with TRBD2. The germline V gene has CDR1 SGHRS and CDR2 YFSETQ. The CDR3 length is 14 residues. The V and J ends lost 2 bases and 6 bases, in that order; junction bases with no gene match: 5. This CDR3 reads CASSFGLAQDTQYF. The CDR3 DNA is TGCGCCAGCAGCTTCGGACTAGCTCAGGATACGCAGTATTTT.

The chain combines TRBV6-5 with TRBJ1-4; D is unresolved. The V end lost 3 bases, the J end lost 7 bases, and 9 bases lay between the germline ends. Per germline, CDR1 MNHEY and CDR2 SVGAGI. The CDR3 sequence is 13 residues long. CDR3 in DNA: TGTGCCAGCAGTTATCGCCGGGTTGAAAAACTGTTTTTT. Translation gives CASSYRRVEKLFF.

The table lists this clone with a few counts. The chain joins TRBV6-1 to TRBJ1-3, with TRBD1 matching 7 bases. The germline gives CDR1 MNHNS, CDR2 SASEGT. The CDR3 is 14 amino acids. Trimming cost V 7 bases and J 0 bases; bases outside gene matches: 3. CDR3 sequence (DNA): TGTGCCAGCATTAGGGGGCCCTCTGGAAACACCATATATTTT. Protein: CASIRGPSGNTIYF.

This rearrangement joins TRBV28 to TRBJ1-2; 9 bases align to TRBD1. With 4 bases clipped from V and 7 bases from J, the junction kept 13 bases outside the gene matches. The length of the CDR3 is 16 residues. Germline lookup yields CDR1 MDHEN and CDR2 SYDVKM. This CDR3 reads CASSYPQGAGRSGYTF. CDR3 DNA: TGTGCCAGCAGTTACCCACAGGGGGCGGGTAGGAGTGGCTACACCTTC.

The chain recombines TRBV19 with TRBJ2-2; 8 positions agree with TRBD1. After removal of 6 bases from V and 5 bases from J, the junction contained 11 bases not matched to a gene. The V gene's germline CDR1 is LNHDA and CDR2 SQIVND (reference sequence). CDR3 size: 16 residues. The CDR3 region has the DNA TGTGCCAGTAGCCCGAGACAGGGGCTAGGAACCGGGGAGCTGTTTTTT. As protein: CASSPRQGLGTGELFF.

The chain joins TRBV29-1 to TRBJ1-1; D is uncertain. This CDR3 has 12 amino acids. Germline loops: CDR1 SQVTM, CDR2 ANQGSEA. V dropped 7 bases and J dropped 1 base, with 10 bases sitting between them. CDR3 protein: CSEEISNTEAFF. The CDR3 DNA is TGCAGCGAGGAGATTTCGAACACTGAAGCTTTCTTT.

In this sample, this clone turned up a few times. The rearrangement uses TRBV19 and TRBJ2-2; the D gene is possibly TRBD2 (7 bases). CDR3 length equals 17 residues. V was shortened by 7 bases and J by 5 bases, with 23 bases between the two germline ends. Germline CDR1 and CDR2: LNHDA and SQIVND (reference sequence). CDR3 loop: CASKTYGGAGWTGELFF. The CDR3 DNA sequence: TGTGCCAGTAAGACTTATGGGGGGGCCGGATGGACCGGGGAGCTGTTTTTT.

The chain carries TRBV19 and TRBJ2-3; D could derive from TRBD1 or TRBD2 (5 bases each). The CDR3 sequence is 16 residues long. V was clipped by 3 bases and J by 4 bases, with 17 bases between them. In germline, CDR1 is LNHDA, CDR2 SQIVND (reference sequence). The CDR3 DNA reads TGTGCCAGTAGTATTCTAGCAGGGTATGATTCAGATACGCAGTATTTT. Translation gives CASSILAGYDSDTQYF.

J is TRBJ1-5 and V is TRBV2, with D hard to call. The V end lost 3 bases, the J end lost 2 bases, and 11 bases lay between the germline ends. There are 15 residues in the CDR3. In germline, CDR1 is SNHLY, CDR2 FYNNEI. The DNA for the CDR3 is TGTGCCAGCAGTGAGCAGGTCTTGGGCAATCAGCCCCAGCATTTT. This codes for CASSEQVLGNQPQHF.

CDR3 nucleotide sequence: TGTGCCAGCAGCACCGTGGGACGCCCAGGACCGAACCAGTACGAGCAGTACTTC. Translating it yields CASSTVGRPGPNQYEQYF. The chain links TRBV21-1 to TRBJ2-7. TRBV21-1 is termed a pseudogene. This CDR3 spans 18 amino acids.

V gene TRBV6-5 combines with J gene TRBJ2-7; D may correspond to TRBD1 or TRBD2 (6 bases each). Between the trimmed V and J ends, which lost 3 bases and 6 bases, there was a span of 12 bases. The CDR3 has 13 amino acids. The germline CDR1 and CDR2 sequences are MNHEY and SVGAGI. The CDR3 nucleotides are TGTGCCAGCAGTTATGTAGGAGGGGGCGAGCAGTACTTC. Its translation: CASSYVGGGEQYF.

A few counts support this clone. This rearrangement joins TRBV21-1 to TRBJ1-2. TRBV21-1 is given as a pseudogene. This CDR3 comprises 15 residues. The chain's CDR3 is CASSKGNGGGRGYTF. Here the CDR3 DNA reads TGTGCCAGCAGCAAAGGGAACGGTGGTGGTCGGGGCTACACCTTC.

The chain is built from TRBV9 and TRBJ1-5; no reliable D call. The V gene's germline CDR1 is SGDLS and CDR2 YYNGEE. V was trimmed by 4 bases and J by 2 bases, leaving 13 bases between them. The CDR3 has 15 amino acids. In DNA form, the CDR3 reads TGTGCCAGCAGCCCCGGGCTGATAGGCAATCAGCCCCAGCATTTT. As protein: CASSPGLIGNQPQHF.